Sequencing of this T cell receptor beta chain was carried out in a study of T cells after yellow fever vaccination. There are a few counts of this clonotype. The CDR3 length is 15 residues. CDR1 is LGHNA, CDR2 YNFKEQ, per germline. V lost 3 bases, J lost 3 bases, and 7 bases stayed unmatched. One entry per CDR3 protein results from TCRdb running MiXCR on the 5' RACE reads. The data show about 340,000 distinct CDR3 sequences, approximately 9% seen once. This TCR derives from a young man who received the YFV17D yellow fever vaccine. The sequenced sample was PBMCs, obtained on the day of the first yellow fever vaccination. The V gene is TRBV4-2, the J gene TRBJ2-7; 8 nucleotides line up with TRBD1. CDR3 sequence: CASSQGRQGLYEQYF. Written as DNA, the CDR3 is TGTGCCAGCAGCCAGGGGAGACAGGGGCTCTACGAGCAGTACTTC.